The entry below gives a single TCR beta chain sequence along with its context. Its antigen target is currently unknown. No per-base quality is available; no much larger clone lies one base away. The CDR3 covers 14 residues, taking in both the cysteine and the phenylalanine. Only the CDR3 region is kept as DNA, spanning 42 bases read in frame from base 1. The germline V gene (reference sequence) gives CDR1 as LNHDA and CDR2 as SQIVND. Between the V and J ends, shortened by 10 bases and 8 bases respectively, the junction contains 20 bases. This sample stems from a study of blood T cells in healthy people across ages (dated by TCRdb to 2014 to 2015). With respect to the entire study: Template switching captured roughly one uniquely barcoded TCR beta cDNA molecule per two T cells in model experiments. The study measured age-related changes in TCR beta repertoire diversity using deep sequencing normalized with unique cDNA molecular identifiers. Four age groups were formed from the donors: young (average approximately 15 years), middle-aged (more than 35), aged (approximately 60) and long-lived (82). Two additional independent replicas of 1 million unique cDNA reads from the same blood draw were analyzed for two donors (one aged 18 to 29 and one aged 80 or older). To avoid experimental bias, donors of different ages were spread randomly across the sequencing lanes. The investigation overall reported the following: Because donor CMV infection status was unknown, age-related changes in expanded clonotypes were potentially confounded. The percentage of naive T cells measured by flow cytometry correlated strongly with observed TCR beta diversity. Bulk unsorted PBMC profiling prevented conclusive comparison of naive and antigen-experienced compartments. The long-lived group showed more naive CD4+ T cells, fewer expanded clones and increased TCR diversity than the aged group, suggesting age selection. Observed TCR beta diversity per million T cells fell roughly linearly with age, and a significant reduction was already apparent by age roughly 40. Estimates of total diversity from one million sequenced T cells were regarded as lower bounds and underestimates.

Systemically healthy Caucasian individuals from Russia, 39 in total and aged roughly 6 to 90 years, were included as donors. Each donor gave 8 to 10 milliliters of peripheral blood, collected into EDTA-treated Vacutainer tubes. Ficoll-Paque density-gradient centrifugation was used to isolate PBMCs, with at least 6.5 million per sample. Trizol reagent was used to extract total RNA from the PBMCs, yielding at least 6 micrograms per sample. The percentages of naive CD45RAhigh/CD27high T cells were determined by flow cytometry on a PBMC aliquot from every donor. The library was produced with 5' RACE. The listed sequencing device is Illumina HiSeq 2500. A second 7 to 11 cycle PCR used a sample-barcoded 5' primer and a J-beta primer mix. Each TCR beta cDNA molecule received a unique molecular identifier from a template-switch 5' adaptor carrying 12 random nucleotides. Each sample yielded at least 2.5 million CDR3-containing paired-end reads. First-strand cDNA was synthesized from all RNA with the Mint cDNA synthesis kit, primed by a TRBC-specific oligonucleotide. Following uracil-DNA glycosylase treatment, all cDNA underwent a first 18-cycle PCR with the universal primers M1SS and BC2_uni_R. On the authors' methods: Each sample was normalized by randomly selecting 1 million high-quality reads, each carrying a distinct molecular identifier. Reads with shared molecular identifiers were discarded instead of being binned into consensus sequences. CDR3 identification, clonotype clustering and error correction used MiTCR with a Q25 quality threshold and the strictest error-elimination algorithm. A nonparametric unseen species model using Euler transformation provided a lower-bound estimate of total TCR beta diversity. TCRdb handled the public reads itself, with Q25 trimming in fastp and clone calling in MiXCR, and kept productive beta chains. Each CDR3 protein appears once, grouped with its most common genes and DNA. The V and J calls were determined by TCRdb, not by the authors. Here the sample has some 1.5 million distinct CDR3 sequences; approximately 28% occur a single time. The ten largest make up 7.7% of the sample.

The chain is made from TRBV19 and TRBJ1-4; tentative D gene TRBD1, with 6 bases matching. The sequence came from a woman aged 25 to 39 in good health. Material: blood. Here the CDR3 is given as CATREGGAVEKLFF. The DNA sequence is TGTGCCACCCGGGAGGGGGGCGCGGTCGAAAAACTGTTTTTT.